Listed below are T cell receptor beta chains from one sample, sequenced in a study of cytomegalovirus exposure and HLA in healthy donors. Some clones are missing from TCRdb's copy, which holds only in-frame ones; the method was immunoSEQ multiplex PCR. The repertoire has about 100,000 clones, about 80% of them found once; the top ten carry about 5%. The sequenced sample was PBMCs. The source is a woman aged 18-29 years in good health and CMV-seropositive. The CDR3 runs from the conserved cysteine through the conserved F or W. Each record gives: J gene, V gene, CDR3 protein.

TRBJ1-2 TRBV28 CATTKFQGYGYTF
TRBJ1-2 TRBV7-3 CASSLTANLYYGYTF
TRBJ2-2 TRBV25-1 CASSARSGASGIGELFF
TRBJ2-5 TRBV2 CASSGLAESRYQETQYF
TRBJ1-5 TRBV28 CASSLSQVSNQPQHF
TRBJ1-1 TRBV21-1 CASSKASDRRWWTEAFF
TRBJ2-2 TRBV4-1 CASSHPGLIRKELFF
TRBJ2-7 TRBV7-6 CASSSGQGNEQYF
TRBJ2-7 TRBV7-9 CASSSEEASYEQYF
TRBJ2-1 TRBV4-2 CASSQFPGGWEQFF
TRBJ2-1 TRBV9 CASSPRKGGSSYNEQFF
TRBJ1-1 TRBV10-3 CAITLDKNTEAFF
TRBJ2-3 TRBV28 CASSRTSGSTDTQYF
TRBJ1-4 TRBV9 CASSATGGKLFF
TRBJ2-5 TRBV5-1 CASSLDPGERGETQYF
TRBJ2-7 TRBV30 CAWSRGGEQYF
TRBJ1-5 TRBV18 CASSPGQGAQPQHF
TRBJ1-1 TRBV7-3 CASSEGSRGTEAFF
TRBJ1-2 TRBV5-1 CASSLARQGALGYTF
TRBJ2-5 TRBV7-9 CASSLGTSGNDGTQYF
TRBJ2-1 TRBV30 CAWSQGTPYNEQFF
TRBJ1-4 TRBV30 CAWSSDRSNEKLFF
TRBJ2-1 TRBV5-4 CASSSAGKFYNEQFF